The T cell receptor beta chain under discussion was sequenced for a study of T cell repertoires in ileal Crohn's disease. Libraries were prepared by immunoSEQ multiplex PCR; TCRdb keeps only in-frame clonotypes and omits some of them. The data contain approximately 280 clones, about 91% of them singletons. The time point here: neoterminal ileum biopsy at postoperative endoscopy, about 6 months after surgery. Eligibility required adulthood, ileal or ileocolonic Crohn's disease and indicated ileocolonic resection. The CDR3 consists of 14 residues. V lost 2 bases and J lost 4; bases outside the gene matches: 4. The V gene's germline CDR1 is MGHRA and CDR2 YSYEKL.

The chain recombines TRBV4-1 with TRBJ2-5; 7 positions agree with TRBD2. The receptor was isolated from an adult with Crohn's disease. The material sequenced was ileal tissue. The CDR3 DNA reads TGCGCCAGCAGCCAAAGGGAGCGGGGAGAGACCCAGTACTTC. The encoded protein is CASSQRERGETQYF.